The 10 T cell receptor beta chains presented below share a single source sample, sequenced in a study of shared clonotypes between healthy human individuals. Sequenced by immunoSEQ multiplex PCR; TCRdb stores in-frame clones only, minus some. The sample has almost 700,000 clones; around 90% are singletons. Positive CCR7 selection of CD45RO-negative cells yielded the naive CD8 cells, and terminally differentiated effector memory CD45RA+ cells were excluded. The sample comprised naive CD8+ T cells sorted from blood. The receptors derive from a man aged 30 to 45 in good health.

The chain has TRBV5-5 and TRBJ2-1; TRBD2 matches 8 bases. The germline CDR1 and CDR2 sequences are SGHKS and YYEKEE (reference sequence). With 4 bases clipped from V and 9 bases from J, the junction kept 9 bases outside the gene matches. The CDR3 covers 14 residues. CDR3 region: CASSPSGGGTEQFF. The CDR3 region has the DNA TGTGCCAGCAGCCCCTCCGGGGGGGGGACTGAGCAGTTCTTC. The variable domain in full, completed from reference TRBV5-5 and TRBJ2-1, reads DAGVTQSPTHLIKTRGQQVTLRCSPISGHKSVSWYQQVLGQGPQFIFQYYEKEERGRGNFPDRFSARQFPNYSSELNVNALLLGDSALYLCASSPSGGGTEQFFGPGTRLTVL.

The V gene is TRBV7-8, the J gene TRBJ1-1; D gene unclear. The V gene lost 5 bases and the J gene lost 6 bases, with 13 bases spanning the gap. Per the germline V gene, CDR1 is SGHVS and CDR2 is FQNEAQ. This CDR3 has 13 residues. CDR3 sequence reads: CASSPSVNAEAFF. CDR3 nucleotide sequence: TGTGCCAGCAGCCCCTCTGTAAACGCTGAAGCTTTCTTT.

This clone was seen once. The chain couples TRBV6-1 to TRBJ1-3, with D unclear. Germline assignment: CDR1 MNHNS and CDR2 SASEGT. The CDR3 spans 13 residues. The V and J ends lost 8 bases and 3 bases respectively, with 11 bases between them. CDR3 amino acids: CASGDAYGNTIYF. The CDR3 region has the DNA TGTGCCAGCGGGGATGCGTATGGAAACACCATATATTTT.

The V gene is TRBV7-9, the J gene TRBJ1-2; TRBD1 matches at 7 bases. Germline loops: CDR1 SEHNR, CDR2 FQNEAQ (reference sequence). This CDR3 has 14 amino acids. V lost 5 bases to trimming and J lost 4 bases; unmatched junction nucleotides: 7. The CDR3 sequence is CASSDRTGVYGYTF. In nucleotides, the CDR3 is TGTGCCAGCAGCGACAGGACAGGCGTCTATGGCTACACCTTC.

The CDR3 nucleotides read TGCGCCAGCAGCCGGTCGGTAAGCTCCTACGAGCAGTACTTC. Amino acid sequence: CASSRSVSSYEQYF. The chain recombines TRBV4-1 with TRBJ2-7; D unresolved. CDR1 is MGHRA, CDR2 YSYEKL, per germline. This CDR3 has 14 residues. V was pared by 4 bases and J by 0 bases, with 10 bases between.

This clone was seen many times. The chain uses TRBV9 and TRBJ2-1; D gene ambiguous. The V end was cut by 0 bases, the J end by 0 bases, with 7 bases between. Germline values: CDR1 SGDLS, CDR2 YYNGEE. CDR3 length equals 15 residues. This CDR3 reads CASSVGISSYNEQFF. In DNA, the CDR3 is TGTGCCAGCAGCGTAGGTATCAGCTCCTACAATGAGCAGTTCTTC.

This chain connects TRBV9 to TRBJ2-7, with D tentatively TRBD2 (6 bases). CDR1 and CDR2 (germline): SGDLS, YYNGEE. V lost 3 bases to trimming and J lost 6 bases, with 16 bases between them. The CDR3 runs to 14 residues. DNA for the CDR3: TGTGCCAGCAGCGCAGGAGGGGCGGAGAGCGAGCAGTACTTC. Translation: CASSAGGAESEQYF.

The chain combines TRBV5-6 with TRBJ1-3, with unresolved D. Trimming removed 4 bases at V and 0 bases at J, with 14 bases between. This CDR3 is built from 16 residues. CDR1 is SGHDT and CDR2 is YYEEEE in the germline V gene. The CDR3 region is CASSPSFGSSGNTIYF. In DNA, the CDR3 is TGTGCCAGCAGCCCATCATTCGGGAGCTCTGGAAACACCATATATTTT.

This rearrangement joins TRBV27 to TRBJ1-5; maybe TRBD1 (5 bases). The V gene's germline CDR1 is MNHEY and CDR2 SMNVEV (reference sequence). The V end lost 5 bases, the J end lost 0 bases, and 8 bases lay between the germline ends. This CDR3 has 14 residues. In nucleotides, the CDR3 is TGTGCCAGCAGTATCGGACATAGCAATCAGCCCCAGCATTTT. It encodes CASSIGHSNQPQHF.

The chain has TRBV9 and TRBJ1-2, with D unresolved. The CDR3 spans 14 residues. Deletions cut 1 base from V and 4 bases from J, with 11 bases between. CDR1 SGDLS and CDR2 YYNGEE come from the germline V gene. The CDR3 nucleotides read TGTGCCAGCAGCGTACAGGCAAACCGCTATGGCTACACCTTC. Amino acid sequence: CASSVQANRYGYTF.